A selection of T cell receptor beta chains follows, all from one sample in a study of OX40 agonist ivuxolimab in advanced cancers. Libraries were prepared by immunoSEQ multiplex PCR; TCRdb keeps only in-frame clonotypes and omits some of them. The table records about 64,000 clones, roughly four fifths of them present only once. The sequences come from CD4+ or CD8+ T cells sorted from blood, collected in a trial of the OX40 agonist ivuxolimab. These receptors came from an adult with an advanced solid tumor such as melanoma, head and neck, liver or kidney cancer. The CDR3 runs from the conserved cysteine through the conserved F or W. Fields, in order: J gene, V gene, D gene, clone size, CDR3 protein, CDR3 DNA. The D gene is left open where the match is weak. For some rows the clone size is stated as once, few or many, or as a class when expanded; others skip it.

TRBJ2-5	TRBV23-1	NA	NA	CASSTIPGKTQYF	TGCGCCAGCTCGACTATCCCGGGGAAGACCCAGTACTTC
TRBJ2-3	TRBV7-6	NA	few	CASSPGGRDTQYF	TGTGCCAGCAGCCCAGGGGGGCGTGATACGCAGTATTTT
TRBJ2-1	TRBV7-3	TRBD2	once	CASSLLAGDPHEQFF	TGTGCCAGCAGCTTACTAGCGGGAGATCCCCATGAGCAGTTCTTC
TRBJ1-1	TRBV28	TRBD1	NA	CASSDRATEAFF	TGTGCCAGCAGTGACAGGGCCACTGAAGCTTTCTTT
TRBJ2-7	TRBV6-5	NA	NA	CASSYTYEQYF	TGTGCCAGCAGTTACACTTACGAGCAGTACTTC
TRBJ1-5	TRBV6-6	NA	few	CASKTSNQPQHF	TGTGCCAGCAAAACTAGCAATCAGCCCCAGCATTTT
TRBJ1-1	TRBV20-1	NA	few	CSASRVTEAFF	TGCAGTGCTAGTAGGGTGACTGAAGCTTTCTTT
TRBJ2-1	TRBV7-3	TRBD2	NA	CASSLIPSGVNYNEQFF	TGTGCCAGCAGCTTAATCCCTAGCGGGGTAAACTACAATGAGCAGTTCTTC
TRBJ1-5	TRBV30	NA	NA	CAWSYSNNQPQHF	TGTGCCTGGAGTTACAGTAATAATCAGCCCCAGCATTTT
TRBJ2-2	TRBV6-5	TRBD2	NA	CACRGGLNTGELFF	TGTGCCTGCCGGGGGGGACTGAACACCGGGGAGCTGTTTTTT
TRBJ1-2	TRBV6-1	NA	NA	CASSEGVGYTF	TGTGCCAGCAGTGAAGGGGTTGGCTACACCTTC
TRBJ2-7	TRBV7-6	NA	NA	CASSLERGSYEQYF	TGTGCCAGCAGCTTAGAACGGGGATCCTACGAGCAGTACTTC
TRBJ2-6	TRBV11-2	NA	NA	CASSLAGGAGTGANVLTF	TGTGCCAGCAGCTTAGCTGGGGGCGCGGGTACTGGGGCCAACGTCCTGACTTTC
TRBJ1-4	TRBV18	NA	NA	CASSPVEGEKLFF	TGTGCCAGCTCCCCCGTTGAGGGTGAAAAACTGTTTTTT
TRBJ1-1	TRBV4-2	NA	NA	CASSQMRSGRGKGEAFF	TGTGCCAGCAGCCAAATGCGGAGTGGTAGGGGTAAAGGTGAAGCTTTCTTT
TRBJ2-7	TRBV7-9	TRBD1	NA	CASSLGQGGEQYF	TGTGCCAGCAGCTTGGGACAGGGAGGCGAGCAGTACTTC
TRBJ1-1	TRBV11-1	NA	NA	CASSRRATEAFF	TGTGCCAGCAGCCGCAGGGCCACTGAAGCTTTCTTT
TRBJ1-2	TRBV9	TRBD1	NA	CASSEGGQGSFNTF	TGTGCCAGCAGCGAGGGGGGACAGGGCTCATTCAACACCTTC
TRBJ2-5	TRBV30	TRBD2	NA	CAWGAGVEETQYF	TGTGCCTGGGGAGCGGGGGTGGAAGAGACCCAGTACTTC